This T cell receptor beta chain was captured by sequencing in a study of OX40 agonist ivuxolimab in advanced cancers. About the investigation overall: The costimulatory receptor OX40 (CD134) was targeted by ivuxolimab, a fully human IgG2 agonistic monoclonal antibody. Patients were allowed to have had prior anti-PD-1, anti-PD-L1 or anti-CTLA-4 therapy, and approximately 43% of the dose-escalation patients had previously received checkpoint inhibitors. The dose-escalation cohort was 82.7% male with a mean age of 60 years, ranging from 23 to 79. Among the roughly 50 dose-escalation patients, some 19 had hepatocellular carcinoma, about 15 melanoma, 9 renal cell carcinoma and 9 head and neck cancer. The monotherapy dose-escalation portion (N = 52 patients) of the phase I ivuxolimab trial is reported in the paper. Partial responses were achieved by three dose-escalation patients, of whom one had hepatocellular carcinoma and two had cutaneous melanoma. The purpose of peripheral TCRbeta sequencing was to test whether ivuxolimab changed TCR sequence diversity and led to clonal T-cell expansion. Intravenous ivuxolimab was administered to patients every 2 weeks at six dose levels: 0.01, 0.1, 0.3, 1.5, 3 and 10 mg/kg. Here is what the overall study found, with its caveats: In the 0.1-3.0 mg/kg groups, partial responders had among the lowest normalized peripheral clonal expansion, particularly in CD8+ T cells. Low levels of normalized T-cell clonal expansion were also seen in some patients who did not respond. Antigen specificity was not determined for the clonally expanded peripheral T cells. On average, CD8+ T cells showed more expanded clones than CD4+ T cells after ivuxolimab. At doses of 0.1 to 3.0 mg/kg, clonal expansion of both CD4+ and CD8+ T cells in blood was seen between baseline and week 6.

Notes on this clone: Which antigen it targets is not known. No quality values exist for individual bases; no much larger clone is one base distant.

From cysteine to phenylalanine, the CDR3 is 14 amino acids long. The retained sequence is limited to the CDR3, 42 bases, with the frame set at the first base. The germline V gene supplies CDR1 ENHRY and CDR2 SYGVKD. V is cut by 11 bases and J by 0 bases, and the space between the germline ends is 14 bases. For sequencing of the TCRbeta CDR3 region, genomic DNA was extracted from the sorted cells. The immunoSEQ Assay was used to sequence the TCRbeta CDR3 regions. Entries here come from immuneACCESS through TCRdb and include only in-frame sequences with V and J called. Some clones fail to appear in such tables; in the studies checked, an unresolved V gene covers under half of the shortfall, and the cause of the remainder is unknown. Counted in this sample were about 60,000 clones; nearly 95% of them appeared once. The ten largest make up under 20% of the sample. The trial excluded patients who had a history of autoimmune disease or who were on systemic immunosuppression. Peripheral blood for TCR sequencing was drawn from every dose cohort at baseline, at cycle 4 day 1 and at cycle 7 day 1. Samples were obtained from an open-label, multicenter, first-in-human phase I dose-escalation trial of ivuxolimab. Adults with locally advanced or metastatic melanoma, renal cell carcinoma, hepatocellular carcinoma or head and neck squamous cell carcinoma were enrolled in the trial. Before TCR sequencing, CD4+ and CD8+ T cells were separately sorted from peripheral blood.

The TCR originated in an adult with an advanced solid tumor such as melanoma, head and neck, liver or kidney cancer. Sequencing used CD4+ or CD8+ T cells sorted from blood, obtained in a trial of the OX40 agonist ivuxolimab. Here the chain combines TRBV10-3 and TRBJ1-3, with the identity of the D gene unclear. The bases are TGTGCCTCTGAGGAAGCGGACTCTGGAAACACCATATATTTT. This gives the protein CASEEADSGNTIYF.